The next 25 T cell receptor beta chains were all read from a single sample in a study of shared clonotypes between healthy human individuals (TCRdb year 2020). The receptor library was made with the immunoSEQ multiplex PCR assay. This immuneACCESS table, as held by TCRdb, lists in-frame sequences with V and J called but not all clones. Of the missing ones, under half trace to an unresolved V gene in checked studies; the others have no known cause. The sample table lists fewer than 2.5 million clones, 80% to 95% of them with a count of one. The ten largest clones capture 0.36% of the sample. Material: naive CD4+ T cells from PBMCs. The cell subset or site label for this specimen denotes: CD45RA+ positively selected. These receptors originate from a young man in good health. Some clones in this sample may be carry-over from other donors' samples.

The rearrangement joins TRBV4-2 to TRBJ2-7; D gene uncertain. Trimming left V 0 bases short and J 10 bases short, with 19 bases between. The CDR3 is 15 amino acids. Germline V gene sequence: CDR1 LGHNA, CDR2 YNFKEQ. CDR3 protein: CASSQDRFSRSSQYF. The CDR3 DNA reads as TGTGCCAGCAGCCAAGATAGGTTTTCCAGGTCAAGCCAGTACTTC.

The chain joins TRBV19 to TRBJ2-1; TRBD2 matches at 10 bases. From germline, CDR1 is LNHDA and CDR2 SQIVND (reference sequence). The trim removed 8 bases at V and 8 bases at J, leaving 9 bases unmatched. This CDR3 comprises 14 residues. DNA of the CDR3: TGTGCCAGTCGGCCTAGCGGGAGTTGGGATGAGCAGTTCTTC. It is translated as CASRPSGSWDEQFF.

The gene calls are TRBV9 and TRBJ2-3; TRBD2 aligns across 9 bases. Trimming removed 0 bases from V and 6 bases from J; junction bases left unmatched: 11. Germline CDR1 reads SGDLS; CDR2 reads YYNGEE. CDR3 length: 17 amino acids. Here the CDR3 reads CASSVATSASGDDTQYF. DNA of the CDR3: TGTGCCAGCAGCGTAGCTACGTCGGCTAGCGGGGATGATACGCAGTATTTT.

Comment on this clone: Other nucleotide sequences from this sample produce the same CDR3. This rearrangement joins TRBV15 to TRBJ1-3, with unresolved D. This CDR3 region has 16 residues. Trimming removed 0 bases at V and 0 bases at J, with 9 bases between. Germline-derived CDR1 and CDR2 are LNHNV and YYDKDF (reference sequence). This CDR3 reads CATSRDLSSSGNTIYF. For the CDR3, the DNA is TGTGCCACCAGCAGAGACCTTTCCAGCTCTGGAAACACCATATATTTT.

This chain uses TRBV9 with TRBJ2-1, with 12 bases lining up with TRBD2. The J segment lost 4 bases and the V segment lost 3 bases, leaving 8 bases of the junction unmatched. Germline V gives CDR1 SGDLS, CDR2 YYNGEE. The CDR3 extends over 17 amino acids. Here the CDR3 reads CASSAGLAGRPYNEQFF. CDR3 nucleotides: TGTGCCAGCAGCGCGGGACTAGCGGGCCGCCCTTACAATGAGCAGTTCTTC. Full variable domain (rest looked up from reference TRBV9 and TRBJ2-1): DSGVTQTPKHLITATGQRVTLRCSPRSGDLSVYWYQQSLDQGLQFLIQYYNGEERAKGNILERFSAQQFPDLHSELNLSSLELGDSALYFCASSAGLAGRPYNEQFFGPGTRLTVL.

The rearrangement joins TRBV2 to TRBJ1-5; D is undetermined. V was clipped by 5 bases and J by 1 base, with 12 bases between them. Germline V CDR1 and CDR2: SNHLY, FYNNEI. This CDR3 contains 15 residues. CDR3 DNA sequence: TGTGCCAGCAGTTTTTCGACAAGGAGCAATCAGCCCCAGCATTTT. Protein product: CASSFSTRSNQPQHF.

V and J are TRBV7-9 and TRBJ1-1, with TRBD1 as a possible D gene (5 bases). V lost 5 bases and J 4 bases, leaving 20 bases between the germline ends. Germline V gives CDR1 SEHNR, CDR2 FQNEAQ (reference sequence). This CDR3 contains 16 residues. The CDR3, as DNA: TGTGCCAGCAGCCCCCGGGGGGACTTTGAGGGCACTGAAGCTTTCTTT. Amino acids: CASSPRGDFEGTEAFF.

This chain links TRBV4-1 with TRBJ2-5, with D perhaps matching TRBD1 or TRBD2 (5 bases each). Germline loops: CDR1 MGHRA, CDR2 YSYEKL. CDR3 length: 16 residues. Trimming pared 0 bases from V and 5 bases from J, leaving 16 bases between. The CDR3 here is CASSQDGVGRGETQYF. The CDR3 DNA reads TGCGCCAGCAGCCAAGATGGGGTGGGACGCGGGGAGACCCAGTACTTC.

V and J are TRBV9 and TRBJ2-7; 7 bases are shared with TRBD1. V was pared by 4 bases and J by 6 bases, with 7 bases of the junction left unmatched. From germline, CDR1 is SGDLS and CDR2 YYNGEE. There are 13 residues in the CDR3. The DNA of the CDR3 is TGTGCCAGCAGCATAACGACAGGGACCGAGCAGTACTTC. Protein product: CASSITTGTEQYF.

V usage is TRBV7-6 and J usage is TRBJ2-4; D uncertain. Trimming shortened V by 5 bases and J by 3 bases, and 23 bases separated the two germline ends. The CDR3 runs to 18 residues. Germline V gives CDR1 SGHVS, CDR2 FNYEAQ. The CDR3 here is CASSRSSAARINKNIQYF. The CDR3 coding sequence is TGTGCCAGCAGCCGATCATCAGCAGCAAGGATCAACAAAAACATTCAGTACTTC.

Comment on this clone: The sample holds other DNA sequences that translate to the same CDR3. The J gene is TRBJ2-1, the V gene TRBV2; tentative D call: TRBD2 (5 bases). Germline CDR1 reads SNHLY; CDR2 reads FYNNEI. The CDR3 totals 15 residues. V was shortened by 6 bases and J by 0 bases, with 12 bases between the two germline ends. The DNA for the CDR3 is TGTGCCAGCAGCCGGACGGGGAGCTCCTACAATGAGCAGTTCTTC. This sequence encodes CASSRTGSSYNEQFF.

The chain joins TRBV28 to TRBJ1-2, with no clear D. The CDR3 length is 14 residues. V was cut by 5 bases and J by 2 bases, with 12 bases left in between. Germline lookup yields CDR1 MDHEN and CDR2 SYDVKM. The CDR3 sequence is CASSIPQGNYGYTF. The DNA for the CDR3 is TGTGCCAGCAGTATCCCACAAGGGAACTATGGCTACACCTTC.

DNA for the CDR3: TGCAGTGCAAATGGGCAGCCCCAGCATTTT. This codes for CSANGQPQHF. V is TRBV20-1 and J is TRBJ1-5; D is undetermined. The germline V gene has CDR1 DFQATT and CDR2 SNEGSKA (reference sequence). The CDR3 is made up of 10 amino acids. Trimming removed 6 bases at V and 7 bases at J, with 7 bases between.

The rearrangement uses TRBV7-9 and TRBJ2-1; TRBD2 matches 15 bases. Trimming cost V 5 bases and J 7 bases; bases outside gene matches: 6. The CDR3 loop spans 16 amino acids. The germline V gene has CDR1 SEHNR and CDR2 FQNEAQ (reference sequence). The CDR3 reads CASSPRTSGRENEQFF. CDR3 nucleotide sequence: TGTGCCAGCAGCCCAAGGACTAGCGGGAGGGAAAATGAGCAGTTCTTC.

The chain recombines TRBV5-1 with TRBJ1-2, with 9 positions matching TRBD1. Per germline, CDR1 SGHRS and CDR2 YFSETQ. The CDR3 is 15 residues long. J gave up 4 bases and V 2 bases, and 6 bases lay outside the gene matches. CDR3 sequence: CASSLSQGATYGYTF. CDR3 bases: TGCGCCAGCAGCTTATCACAGGGGGCGACCTATGGCTACACCTTC.

This clone was observed once. This chain links TRBV4-3 with TRBJ2-2; TRBD2 matches at 10 bases. V trimming: 0 bases; J trimming: 7 bases; junction bases outside the gene matches: 5. Germline V lookup: CDR1 LGHNA, CDR2 YSLEER. CDR3 size: 16 residues. The CDR3: CASSQEASGRGGELFF. In nucleotides, the CDR3 is TGCGCCAGCAGCCAAGAGGCTAGCGGGAGAGGCGGGGAGCTGTTTTTT.

This chain links TRBV10-3 with TRBJ2-1, with 10 bases matching TRBD2. The J segment lost 4 bases and the V segment lost 11 bases, leaving 8 bases of the junction unmatched. Germline CDR1 and CDR2: ENHRY and SYGVKD. The CDR3 is 14 amino acids. The CDR3 is CAATTSGNYNEQFF. CDR3 in DNA: TGTGCCGCCACAACTAGCGGGAATTACAATGAGCAGTTCTTC.

The rearrangement uses TRBV2 and TRBJ2-7, with TRBD1 matching over 7 bases. The CDR3 has 14 residues. V dropped 5 bases and J dropped 2; count of bases not matched to a gene: 6. The germline CDR1 and CDR2 sequences are SNHLY and FYNNEI. The CDR3 region has the DNA TGTGCCAGCAGTACGACAGGGATCGCCTACGAGCAGTACTTC. Protein: CASSTTGIAYEQYF.

This chain links TRBV7-3 with TRBJ2-2; 9 bases align to TRBD2. The CDR3 sequence is 16 residues long. CDR1 SGHTA and CDR2 FQGTGA come from the germline V gene. V was pared by 5 bases and J by 6 bases, with 10 bases of the junction left unmatched. The CDR3 DNA reads TGTGCCAGCAGCGCCGGAGGGGCGGGAGGGCCCGGGGAGCTGTTTTTT. This sequence encodes CASSAGGAGGPGELFF. Full variable domain (missing parts from reference TRBV7-3 and TRBJ2-2): GAGVSQTPSNKVTEKGKYVELRCDPISGHTALYWYRQSLGQGPEFLIYFQGTGAADDSGLPNDRFFAVRPEGSVSTLKIQRTERGDSAVYLCASSAGGAGGPGELFFGEGSRLTVL.

This chain joins TRBV18 and TRBJ2-1; 9 bases are shared with TRBD2. V lost 4 bases, J lost 8 bases, and 3 bases stayed unmatched. Germline V lookup: CDR1 KGHSH, CDR2 LQKENI. This CDR3 is built from 13 residues. CDR3 DNA sequence: TGTGCCAGCTCACGCGAGCGGGAGGATGAGCAGTTCTTC. Amino acids: CASSREREDEQFF.

The chain's CDR3 is CASSMFWDRGYGYTF. The CDR3 nucleotides are TGTGCCAGTAGTATGTTTTGGGACCGGGGCTATGGCTACACCTTC. The rearrangement uses TRBV19 and TRBJ1-2, with a weak D call TRBD1 (5 bases). CDR1 is LNHDA and CDR2 is SQIVND in the germline V gene (reference sequence). There are 15 residues in the CDR3. V lost 3 bases and J lost 4, with 15 bases in between.

The V and J genes are TRBV19 and TRBJ1-5; TRBD1 is a possible D gene (6 bases). CDR3 size: 16 residues. In germline, CDR1 is LNHDA, CDR2 SQIVND (reference sequence). Trimming took off 4 bases at V and 5 bases at J, with 18 bases between the two ends. The CDR3 bases are TGTGCCAGTAGTAGGGGACCAGGGGTGAGGGATCAGCCCCAGCATTTT. Its protein product is CASSRGPGVRDQPQHF.

This chain links TRBV6-1 with TRBJ1-6; 7 bases are a match to TRBD1. The germline V gene encodes CDR1 MNHNS and CDR2 SASEGT. The length of the CDR3 is 14 residues. Trimming at V came to 7 bases and at J to 7 bases, leaving 7 bases not matched to a gene. CDR3 nucleotide sequence: TGTGCCAGCAACGTAGGACAGGAAAATTCACCCCTCCACTTT. This translates into CASNVGQENSPLHF.

The chain couples TRBV2 to TRBJ1-5, with D possibly being TRBD1 (6 bases). The CDR3 consists of 15 residues. V gave up 7 bases and J gave up 7 bases, with 20 bases separating them. The germline V gene has CDR1 SNHLY and CDR2 FYNNEI. CDR3 bases: TGTGCCAGCACCCTCCGGCAGGGGTTCCCCCAGCCCCAGCATTTT. Residues: CASTLRQGFPQPQHF.

The chain uses TRBV5-1 and TRBJ1-2, with D unclear. The V end was cut by 4 bases, the J end by 7 bases, with 20 bases between. Germline lookup yields CDR1 SGHRS and CDR2 YFSETQ. This CDR3 has 15 amino acids. CDR3 bases: TGCGCCAGCAGCCTAAGCCCGGGCGGTGGGTTTGGCTACACCTTC. It encodes CASSLSPGGGFGYTF.